The rows below give T cell receptor beta chains drawn from one sample of a study of T cells after yellow fever vaccination. One entry per CDR3 protein results from TCRdb running MiXCR on the 5' RACE reads. The profile shows about 300,000 distinct CDR3 sequences, 8.5% to 10% of them singletons. This sample comprised CD4+ T cells sorted from PBMCs, obtained 5 days after the yellow fever booster vaccination. The receptors here all came from a man between 18 and 29 years old who received the YFV17D yellow fever vaccine. The CDR3 runs from the conserved cysteine through the conserved F or W. A D gene is named only where the DNA matches it firmly. For some rows the clone size is stated as once, few or many, or as a class when expanded; others skip it.

abundance: few; v_gene: TRBV4-1; j_gene: TRBJ1-3; d_gene: -; CDR3nt: TGCGCCAGCAGCCCCCGGGACGGTTCGAGAGTAAACACCATATATTTT; CDR3aa: CASSPRDGSRVNTIYF
abundance: -; v_gene: TRBV6-4; j_gene: TRBJ1-1; d_gene: -; CDR3nt: TGTGCCAGCAGGGCCACCCATCGGACAGACTTTTCTCAAGCTTTCTTT; CDR3aa: CASRATHRTDFSQAFF
abundance: -; v_gene: TRBV12-3/TRBV12-4; j_gene: TRBJ2-1; d_gene: -; CDR3nt: TGTGCCAGCAGCCAAAAGCCCAATGAGCAGTTCTTC; CDR3aa: CASSQKPNEQFF
abundance: -; v_gene: TRBV12-3/TRBV12-4; j_gene: TRBJ2-1; d_gene: -; CDR3nt: TGTGCCAGCAGTTTAATGGTCGTGGACAATGAGCAGTTCTTC; CDR3aa: CASSLMVVDNEQFF
abundance: few; v_gene: TRBV6-6; j_gene: TRBJ1-5; d_gene: TRBD1; CDR3nt: TGTGCCAGCAGGGGACAGATCAATCAGCCCCAGCATTTT; CDR3aa: CASRGQINQPQHF
abundance: few; v_gene: TRBV21-1; j_gene: TRBJ1-2; d_gene: -; CDR3nt: TGTGCCAGCAGCAGAGACCCGGGACACTTAAGGGATGGCTACACCTTC; CDR3aa: CASSRDPGHLRDGYTF
abundance: -; v_gene: TRBV4-3; j_gene: TRBJ2-5; d_gene: TRBD2; CDR3nt: TGCGCCAGCAGCCAAAAACGGGGGGGAGAGACCCAGTACTTC; CDR3aa: CASSQKRGGETQYF
abundance: few; v_gene: TRBV24-1; j_gene: TRBJ2-2; d_gene: -; CDR3nt: TGTGCCACCAGTGATTTCGGCTTAGGCAACACCGGGGAGCTGTTTTTT; CDR3aa: CATSDFGLGNTGELFF
abundance: few; v_gene: TRBV27; j_gene: TRBJ2-1; d_gene: -; CDR3nt: TGTGCCAGCAGTTTATTCGGGCTAGCGAGCTCCTACAATGAGCAGTTCTTC; CDR3aa: CASSLFGLASSYNEQFF
abundance: many; v_gene: TRBV20-1; j_gene: TRBJ1-5; d_gene: -; CDR3nt: TGCAGTGCTAGAAAAGGGCCCCACAATCAGCCCCAGCATTTT; CDR3aa: CSARKGPHNQPQHF
abundance: few; v_gene: TRBV5-5; j_gene: TRBJ2-1; d_gene: -; CDR3nt: TGTGCCAGCAGCTTGCTGAGACATGAGCAGTTCTTC; CDR3aa: CASSLLRHEQFF
abundance: few; v_gene: TRBV7-9; j_gene: TRBJ2-3; d_gene: TRBD1; CDR3nt: TGTGCCAGCAGCCCAACCGCCGGGACAGGGGTAGATACGCAGTATTTT; CDR3aa: CASSPTAGTGVDTQYF
abundance: few; v_gene: TRBV28; j_gene: TRBJ1-2; d_gene: -; CDR3nt: TGTGCCAGCAGTTTATCGGGGCGGCGTGGCTACACCTTC; CDR3aa: CASSLSGRRGYTF
abundance: many; v_gene: TRBV30; j_gene: TRBJ2-5; d_gene: -; CDR3nt: TGTGCCTGGAGTGTACAGGGTGAGACCCAGTACTTC; CDR3aa: CAWSVQGETQYF
abundance: few; v_gene: TRBV6-1; j_gene: TRBJ2-5; d_gene: -; CDR3nt: TGTGCCAGCAGCCGGGACAACCAAGAGACCCAGTACTTC; CDR3aa: CASSRDNQETQYF
abundance: -; v_gene: TRBV7-2; j_gene: TRBJ2-5; d_gene: TRBD2; CDR3nt: TGTGCCAGCAGCTTAAGTCGGGGGGTTCAAGAGACCCAGTACTTC; CDR3aa: CASSLSRGVQETQYF
abundance: -; v_gene: TRBV24-1; j_gene: TRBJ1-2; d_gene: -; CDR3nt: TGTGCCACCAGTCCCGGGGCTCACTATGGCTACACCTTC; CDR3aa: CATSPGAHYGYTF
abundance: -; v_gene: TRBV20-1; j_gene: TRBJ1-1; d_gene: -; CDR3nt: TGCAGTGCACCTTATCGGGCGAACACTGAAGCTTTCTTT; CDR3aa: CSAPYRANTEAFF
abundance: many; v_gene: TRBV7-9; j_gene: TRBJ2-5; d_gene: -; CDR3nt: TGTGCCAGCAGCCCATACTATGGACGGTCTCAAGAGACCCAGTACTTC; CDR3aa: CASSPYYGRSQETQYF
abundance: -; v_gene: TRBV9; j_gene: TRBJ2-1; d_gene: -; CDR3nt: TGTGCCAGCAGCGTCAGAGCGGTGGGGCTAAATGAGCAGTTCTTC; CDR3aa: CASSVRAVGLNEQFF
abundance: -; v_gene: TRBV14; j_gene: TRBJ1-1; d_gene: TRBD1; CDR3nt: TGTGCCAGCAGCCTGGGTGGCAGGGGGTACACTGAAGCTTTCTTT; CDR3aa: CASSLGGRGYTEAFF
abundance: many; v_gene: TRBV9; j_gene: TRBJ2-1; d_gene: TRBD2; CDR3nt: TGTGCCAGCAGCACGACTAGCGGGTACAATGAGCAGTTCTTC; CDR3aa: CASSTTSGYNEQFF
abundance: few; v_gene: TRBV20-1; j_gene: TRBJ1-3; d_gene: -; CDR3nt: TGCAGTGCTAGAGGCGGGACAAGGCTCTCTGGAAACACCATATATTTT; CDR3aa: CSARGGTRLSGNTIYF
abundance: few; v_gene: TRBV28; j_gene: TRBJ2-5; d_gene: -; CDR3nt: TGTGCCAGCATAGGTGGGGAAGAGACCCAGTACTTC; CDR3aa: CASIGGEETQYF
abundance: few; v_gene: TRBV29-1; j_gene: TRBJ1-2; d_gene: -; CDR3nt: TGCAGCGTTGCCCCCGCCTTACAGACCATTAACTATGGCTACACCTTC; CDR3aa: CSVAPALQTINYGYTF
abundance: many; v_gene: TRBV7-2; j_gene: TRBJ2-2; d_gene: -; CDR3nt: TGTGCCAGCACCCTCAGCCCCCAGAGCGGGGAGCTGTTTTTT; CDR3aa: CASTLSPQSGELFF
abundance: few; v_gene: TRBV7-2; j_gene: TRBJ1-5; d_gene: TRBD1; CDR3nt: TGTGCCAGCAGCCTGACAGGGGTTGACAATCAGCCCCAGCATTTT; CDR3aa: CASSLTGVDNQPQHF
abundance: -; v_gene: TRBV12-3/TRBV12-4; j_gene: TRBJ2-3; d_gene: TRBD2; CDR3nt: TGTGCCAGCAGCAATCTAGCGGGGGGGCGGGATACGCAGTATTTT; CDR3aa: CASSNLAGGRDTQYF
abundance: few; v_gene: TRBV7-2; j_gene: TRBJ2-1; d_gene: -; CDR3nt: TGTGCCAGCAGCTTAGCGGTAGGGGTATACAATGAGCAGTTCTTC; CDR3aa: CASSLAVGVYNEQFF
abundance: few; v_gene: TRBV18; j_gene: TRBJ2-3; d_gene: -; CDR3nt: TGTGCCAGCTCACCACGTGGGGGGTACGCAGATACGCAGTATTTT; CDR3aa: CASSPRGGYADTQYF
abundance: -; v_gene: TRBV4-3; j_gene: TRBJ2-3; d_gene: -; CDR3nt: TGCGCCAGCAGCCAAGCAGGGTTCACAGATACGCAGTATTTT; CDR3aa: CASSQAGFTDTQYF
abundance: few; v_gene: TRBV5-1; j_gene: TRBJ2-5; d_gene: -; CDR3nt: TGCGCCAGCAGCTTGGGATTCGGCAGGGAAGAGACCCAGTACTTC; CDR3aa: CASSLGFGREETQYF
abundance: many; v_gene: TRBV12-3/TRBV12-4; j_gene: TRBJ1-1; d_gene: -; CDR3nt: TGTGCCAGCAGCGAGACTGGGATTGAAGCTTTCTTT; CDR3aa: CASSETGIEAFF
abundance: many; v_gene: TRBV9; j_gene: TRBJ2-5; d_gene: TRBD1; CDR3nt: TGTGCCAGCAGCGTTCTCGGGACAGGGCAAGAGACCCAGTACTTC; CDR3aa: CASSVLGTGQETQYF
abundance: -; v_gene: TRBV28; j_gene: TRBJ1-4; d_gene: TRBD1; CDR3nt: TGTGCCAGCATTCCACAGGGGATGAGTGAAAAACTGTTTTTT; CDR3aa: CASIPQGMSEKLFF
abundance: few; v_gene: TRBV11-2; j_gene: TRBJ2-2; d_gene: -; CDR3nt: TGTGCCAGCAGCTTAGTACCCGGGATCACCGGGGAGCTGTTTTTT; CDR3aa: CASSLVPGITGELFF
abundance: -; v_gene: TRBV7-2; j_gene: TRBJ1-2; d_gene: TRBD1; CDR3nt: TGTGCCAGCAGCCTCGACAGGGCCTACACCTTC; CDR3aa: CASSLDRAYTF
abundance: few; v_gene: TRBV9; j_gene: TRBJ2-3; d_gene: -; CDR3nt: TGTGCCAGCAGCGTACTCGGGGACACAGATACGCAGTATTTT; CDR3aa: CASSVLGDTDTQYF
abundance: many; v_gene: TRBV4-3; j_gene: TRBJ2-5; d_gene: TRBD2; CDR3nt: TGCGCCAGCAGCCAAGGACTAGCCGGGGTTTCGGAGACCCAGTACTTC; CDR3aa: CASSQGLAGVSETQYF
abundance: few; v_gene: TRBV3-1; j_gene: TRBJ1-1; d_gene: -; CDR3nt: TGTGCCAGCAGCTTTGGGCGGTTGAACACTGAAGCTTTCTTT; CDR3aa: CASSFGRLNTEAFF
abundance: few; v_gene: TRBV7-2; j_gene: TRBJ2-1; d_gene: -; CDR3nt: TGTGCCAGCAGTTCACAGGGATCCGATGAGCAGTTCTTC; CDR3aa: CASSSQGSDEQFF
abundance: few; v_gene: TRBV5-5; j_gene: TRBJ1-1; d_gene: -; CDR3nt: TGTGCCAGCAGCTTGCGGGCAGGGTCCACTGAAGCTTTCTTT; CDR3aa: CASSLRAGSTEAFF